The present entry profiles one T cell receptor (beta chain) with its context. Antigen: not known. The entry originates in a study of T-cell memory formation after mild COVID-19. Constant-segment primers and 5'RACE yielded cDNA libraries for TCR alpha and TCR beta, each carrying sample barcodes and UMIs. TCRdb re-derived calls from the 5' RACE reads in MiXCR, one entry per CDR3 protein. This sample has roughly 500,000 distinct CDR3 sequences, with roughly 21% found just once. The CDR3 is made up of 14 amino acids. The V and J ends lost 5 bases and 1 base, in that order; junction bases with no gene match: 4. Looked up from germline, CDR1 is GTSNPN and CDR2 is SVGIG (reference sequence). Findings and caveats of the study: Later expanders leaned CD4+, whereas clones that contracted between day 15 and 85 were balanced CD4/CD8.

This chain joins TRBV30 and TRBJ2-3; TRBD2 matches at 9 bases. Sequenced input: PBMCs or a T cell subset sorted from them (not recorded which). The sequence came from an adult woman who had mild COVID-19 (a few samples of this study predate the infection). Cell type and time point are not known. The CDR3 DNA follows: TGTGCCTGGGCCCGACTAGCGGGCACAGATACGCAGTATTTT. It codes for CAWARLAGTDTQYF.